The clone carrying this TCR beta chain has just a few counts. The target antigen is unknown. These data are taken from a study of T-cell memory formation after mild COVID-19. About the research overall: Largely donor-specific TCR clusters were found.

Study results and limitations: There were some responding clones in pre-infection memory, which suggested that cross-reactive memory had joined.

This CDR3 has 14 residues. The ends were cut back, 5 bases at V and 7 bases at J, with 16 bases in the middle. Libraries for TCRalpha and TCRbeta carried sample barcodes and unique molecular identifiers via 5'RACE. MiXCR, applied by TCRdb to the 5' RACE reads, yields one record per CDR3 protein. The sample comprises around 300,000 distinct CDR3 sequences, around an eighth of which are singletons, and about 21% rests with the top ten. V gene TRBV12-3 or TRBV12-4 combines with J gene TRBJ2-3; tentatively, D is TRBD1 (6 bases). The sample was PBMCs or a T cell subset sorted from them (not recorded which). The sequence derives from a man aged 18 to 35 who had mild COVID-19 (a few samples of this study predate the infection). Cell type and time point are not known. The CDR3: CASSTNDRMNTQYF. The CDR3 DNA sequence: TGTGCCAGCAGTACGAACGACAGGATGAATACGCAGTATTTT.